This T cell receptor beta chain is drawn from a study of identical twins. V was clipped by 0 bases and J by 1 base, with 4 bases between them. CDR3 length: 13 amino acids. CDR1 and CDR2 (germline): MNHNS, SASEGT. Unique molecular identifiers were present on the cDNA, which also gained a universal primer site by template switching. TCRdb passed the 5' RACE reads through MiXCR, listing each CDR3 protein once. The data contain 400,000 to 650,000 distinct CDR3 sequences, less than 25% of them seen just once; the ten biggest clones take up approximately 0.95%. These data also featured in a second study, about T cells expressing NK-cell markers. Per that paper: Of the CD8+ T cells in roughly 6 donors, roughly 1.0-7.0% belonged to dominant NKG2C+ clonotypes. Topping the CD3+CD56-NKG2C+ fraction as well were these clonotypes, in a few donors.

This chain uses TRBV6-1 with TRBJ2-7; no clear D. Sequenced: CD4+ T cells sorted from blood. The origin of this receptor is a woman under 30 in good health. The CDR3 sequence is CASSEARSYEQYF. CDR3 in DNA: TGTGCCAGCAGTGAAGCGCGGTCCTACGAGCAGTACTTC.